This T cell receptor (beta chain) was sequenced for a study of T-cell memory formation after mild COVID-19. Findings of the study overall: Clones that got smaller from day 15 to 85 had even CD4/CD8, while clones growing later tipped toward CD4+. Prior to infection, memory already included some responding clones, suggesting cross-reactive memory joined.

TCRdb called the 5' RACE reads again in MiXCR, with one record for every CDR3 protein. The sample includes more than 150,000 distinct CDR3 sequences, about 22% of them seen just once. This clonotype has only a few counts. Its antigen is undetermined. Germline assignment: CDR1 SGHAT and CDR2 FQNNGV. Trimming took 4 bases from V and 4 from J; bases not matched to a gene: 11. The CDR3 consists of 17 residues. The receptor was derived from an adult woman who had mild COVID-19 (a few samples of this study predate the infection). Cell type and time point are not known. J is TRBJ1-2 and V is TRBV11-2; TRBD1 agrees at 11 bases. Sequences were obtained from PBMCs or a T cell subset sorted from them (not recorded which). The CDR3: CASSSGTGGPSSYGYTF. The CDR3 DNA is TGTGCCAGCAGCTCCGGGACAGGGGGGCCTTCATCCTATGGCTACACCTTC.